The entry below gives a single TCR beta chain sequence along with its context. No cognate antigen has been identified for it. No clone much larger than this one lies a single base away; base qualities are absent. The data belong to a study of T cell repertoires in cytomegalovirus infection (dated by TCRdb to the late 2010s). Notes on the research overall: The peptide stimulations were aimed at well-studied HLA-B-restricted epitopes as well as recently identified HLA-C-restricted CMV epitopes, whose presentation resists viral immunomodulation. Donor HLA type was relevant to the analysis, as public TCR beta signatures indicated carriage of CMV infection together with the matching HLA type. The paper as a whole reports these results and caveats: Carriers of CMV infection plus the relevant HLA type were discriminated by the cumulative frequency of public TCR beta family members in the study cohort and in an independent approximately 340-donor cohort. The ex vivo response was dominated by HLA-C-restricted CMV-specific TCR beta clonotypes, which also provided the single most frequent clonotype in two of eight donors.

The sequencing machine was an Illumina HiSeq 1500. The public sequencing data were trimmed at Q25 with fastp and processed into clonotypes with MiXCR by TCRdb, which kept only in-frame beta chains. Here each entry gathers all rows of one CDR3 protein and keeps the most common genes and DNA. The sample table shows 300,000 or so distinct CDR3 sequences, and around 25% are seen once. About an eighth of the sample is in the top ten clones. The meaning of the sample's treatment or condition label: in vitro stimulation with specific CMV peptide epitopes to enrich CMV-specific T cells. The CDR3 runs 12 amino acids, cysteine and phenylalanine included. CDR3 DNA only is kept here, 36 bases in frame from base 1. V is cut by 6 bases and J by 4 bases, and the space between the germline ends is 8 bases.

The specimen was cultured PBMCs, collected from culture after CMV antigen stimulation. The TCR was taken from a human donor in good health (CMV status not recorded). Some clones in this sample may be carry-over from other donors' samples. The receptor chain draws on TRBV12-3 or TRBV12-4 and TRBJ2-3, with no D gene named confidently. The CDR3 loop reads CASSLQPDTQYF. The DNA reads TGTGCCAGCAGCTTACAGCCAGATACGCAGTATTTT.